The present T cell receptor (beta chain) was sequenced within a study of CXCR3-negative and CXCR3-positive naive CD8 T cells. Whole-study context: There were 130 million or so TRB reads altogether, and each library had about 1.5 +/- 0.3 million of them. Study-level results: Hydrophobicity of TRB CDR3s was greater in CXCR3-positive naive cells than in CXCR3-negative naive cells. Memory CD8+ T cell repertoires were far less diverse than both naive subsets. Post-cryopreservation CXCR3 expression was partly diminished, and the bulk of assays employed fresh PBMCs.

Carrying UMI labels, the TRB cDNA libraries were prepared through 5' RACE. TCRdb re-called the 5' RACE reads; every CDR3 protein appears as one record, without DNA. The sample data list over 150,000 distinct CDR3 sequences. The germline V gene has CDR1 SGDLS and CDR2 YYNGEE. The CDR3 consists of 14 residues. Comments on this clonotype: Its antigen is currently unknown.

At about 310,000 cells each, triplicate sorts were carried out for each CD8+ T cell subset. Sequencing was carried out using naive CXCR3+ CD8+ T cells from blood. Subset meaning: CD45RO-CCR7+CD27+CD95- naive CD8+ T cells expressing CXCR3 (TNR3+). The clonotype was recovered from a human donor in good health. Some clones in this sample may be carry-over from other donors' samples. V and J are TRBV9 and TRBJ1-2. Here the CDR3 reads CASSVPYDPYGYTF.